The present TCR beta chain was sequenced within a study of T cell repertoires in cytomegalovirus infection. Turning to the study itself: Recently identified HLA-C-restricted and well-studied HLA-B-restricted CMV epitopes were used. TCR beta signatures that were public indicated CMV infection and matching HLA type. Study findings and constraints: Dominant in the ex vivo response were TCR beta clonotypes restricted by HLA-C and specific for CMV. Using cumulative public TCR beta family frequency, the authors identified those who carried CMV together with the relevant HLA.

The sample holds a few counts of this clonotype. Its antigen remains unidentified. Trimming cost V 7 bases and J 3 bases; bases outside gene matches: 2. The CDR3 is made up of 11 amino acids. The germline V gene has CDR1 SQVTM and CDR2 ANQGSEA. TCRdb called the reads again in MiXCR, with one record for every CDR3 protein. The sample consists of about 920,000 distinct CDR3 sequences, more than 25% of them appearing once. The sequence derives from a human donor in good health (CMV status not recorded). Some clones in this sample may be carry-over from other donors' samples. The rearrangement uses TRBV29-1 and TRBJ1-1; 7 nucleotides match TRBD1. The sequences come from cultured CD8+ T cells from PBMCs, collected from culture after CMV antigen stimulation. This CDR3 reads CSGTGDTEAFF. DNA for the CDR3: TGCAGCGGAACAGGGGACACTGAAGCTTTCTTT.